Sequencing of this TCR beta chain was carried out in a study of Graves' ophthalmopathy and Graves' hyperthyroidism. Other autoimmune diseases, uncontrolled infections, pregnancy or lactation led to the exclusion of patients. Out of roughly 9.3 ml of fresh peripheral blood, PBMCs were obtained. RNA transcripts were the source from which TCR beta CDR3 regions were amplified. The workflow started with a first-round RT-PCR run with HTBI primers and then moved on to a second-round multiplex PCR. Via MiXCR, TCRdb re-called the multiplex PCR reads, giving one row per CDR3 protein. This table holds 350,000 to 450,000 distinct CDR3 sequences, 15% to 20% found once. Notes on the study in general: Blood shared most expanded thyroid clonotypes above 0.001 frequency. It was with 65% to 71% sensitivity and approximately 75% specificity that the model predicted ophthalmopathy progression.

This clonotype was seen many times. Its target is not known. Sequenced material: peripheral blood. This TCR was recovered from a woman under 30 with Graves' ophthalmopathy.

CDR3 nucleotide sequence: TGTGCCAGCGGGGCAACAGTCTATGGCTACACCTTC. Translating it yields CASGATVYGYTF. This chain uses TRBV6-2 or TRBV6-3 with TRBJ1-2; D may be TRBD1 (5 bases). The V end lost 8 bases, the J end lost 4 bases, and 11 bases lay between the germline ends. This CDR3 contains 12 residues. Germline CDR1 reads MNHEY; CDR2 reads SVGEGT.